Below are 17 T cell receptor beta chains sequenced from a single sample in a study of CD8 T cells in Susac syndrome. The RNA, about 0.5 to 1 ug, was put through reverse transcription using random hexamers. TCRdb reprocessed the immunoSEQ multiplex PCR reads with MiXCR, giving one entry per CDR3 protein. The sample includes 400,000 to 550,000 distinct CDR3 sequences, approximately 85% of them seen just once. Sequenced material: CD8+ T cells from PBMCs. The source is a human donor with multiple sclerosis.

V is TRBV5-6 and J is TRBJ2-2, with D tentatively TRBD1 (6 bases). V lost 2 bases to trimming and J lost 4 bases, with 9 bases between them. Looked up from germline, CDR1 is SGHDT and CDR2 is YYEEEE. There are 14 residues in the CDR3. CDR3 sequence (DNA): TGTGCCAGCAGCTTTTTAGGGGGCACCGGGGAGCTGTTTTTT. Translation: CASSFLGGTGELFF.

The rearrangement uses TRBV25-1 and TRBJ2-7; D is uncertain. The CDR3 has 14 residues. CDR1 is MGHDK, CDR2 SYGVNS, per germline. The V end was cut by 3 bases, the J end by 0 bases, with 9 bases between. Written as DNA, the CDR3 is TGTGCCAGCAGTGACGGCTTTTTCTCCTACGAGCAGTACTTC. Amino acid sequence: CASSDGFFSYEQYF.

This clonotype appeared a single time. The chain has TRBV30 and TRBJ2-7; D is ambiguous. The germline V and J ends were trimmed by 6 bases and 1 base, with 13 bases remaining between them. CDR1 is GTSNPN and CDR2 is SVGIG in the germline V gene (reference sequence). The CDR3 sequence is 13 residues long. CDR3 nucleotide sequence: TGTGCCTGTCTCTCCGGGCGGTCCTACGAGCAGTACTTC. Translating gives CACLSGRSYEQYF.

The chain couples TRBV6-5 to TRBJ2-5; D remains unclear. Deletions cut 0 bases from V and 1 base from J, with 6 bases between. The CDR3 covers 14 residues. The germline V gene encodes CDR1 MNHEY and CDR2 SVGAGI. The CDR3 region has the DNA TGTGCCAGCAGTTACTCGATTACCCAAGAGACCCAGTACTTC. It encodes CASSYSITQETQYF.

The chain carries TRBV19 and TRBJ1-1, with D unresolved. V gave up 1 base and J gave up 3 bases, with 6 bases separating them. The CDR3 has 13 amino acids. Germline values: CDR1 LNHDA, CDR2 SQIVND (reference sequence). CDR3 nucleotide sequence: TGTGCCAGTAGTATAGGCAGACACACTGAAGCTTTCTTT. As protein: CASSIGRHTEAFF.

The chain employs TRBV12-3 or TRBV12-4 and TRBJ2-1, with no clear D. There are 12 residues in the CDR3. V dropped 6 bases and J dropped 8 bases, with 11 bases sitting between them. The CDR3 DNA follows: TGTGCCAGCAGCCCTGACGAGGATGAGCAGTTCTTC. Translated, it gives CASSPDEDEQFF.

The CDR3 nucleotides are TGTGCCAGCAGCGTAGCTACAGGGGAATATAACGAGCAGTACTTC. Protein sequence: CASSVATGEYNEQYF. V is TRBV9 and J is TRBJ2-7; 7 positions agree with TRBD1. The CDR3 sequence is 15 residues long. Looked up from germline, CDR1 is SGDLS and CDR2 is YYNGEE. The junction had 8 bases not matched to a gene; V was cut back by 0 bases and J by 5 bases.

This clonotype was detected only once. This chain joins TRBV6-2 or TRBV6-3 and TRBJ2-7; tentatively, D is TRBD2 (6 bases). CDR3 size: 14 residues. Germline lookup yields CDR1 MNHEY and CDR2 SVGEGT. Trimming left V 6 bases short and J 2 bases short, with 14 bases between. The CDR3 reads CASSRDSHAYEQYF. The CDR3 DNA sequence: TGTGCCAGCAGCCGGGACTCCCACGCCTACGAGCAGTACTTC.

The chain couples TRBV6-4 to TRBJ1-2; TRBD1 is a possible D gene (5 bases). The CDR3 consists of 15 residues. Per the germline V gene, CDR1 is MRHNA and CDR2 is SNTAGT. V lost 2 bases and J lost 6, with 16 bases in between. The CDR3 DNA is TGTGCCAGCAGTGACGGGGGGAGGGGCCCACATGGCTACACCTTC. It encodes CASSDGGRGPHGYTF.

This chain connects TRBV7-9 to TRBJ2-7; TRBD2 aligns across 7 bases. V shed 1 base and J 5 bases; nucleotides not matched to a gene: 11. Per germline, CDR1 SEHNR and CDR2 FQNEAQ (reference sequence). This CDR3 has 16 amino acids. The CDR3 nucleotides read TGTGCCAGCAGCTTAGTCGGGGGAGGGCGGCGGGACGAGCAGTACTTC. This encodes CASSLVGGGRRDEQYF.

This chain connects TRBV12-3 or TRBV12-4 to TRBJ1-2; TRBD1 is a possible D gene (5 bases). The CDR3 runs to 13 residues. V lost 6 bases and J lost 2, with 10 bases in between. The CDR3 DNA reads as TGTGCCAGCAGAGCAGGGAAAAACTATGGCTACACCTTC. This codes for CASRAGKNYGYTF.

The chain joins TRBV20-1 to TRBJ1-2; weak D call: TRBD1 (6 bases). V was cut by 3 bases and J by 5 bases, with 13 bases left in between. This CDR3 is built from 13 residues. Germline CDR1 is DFQATT and CDR2 is SNEGSKA (reference sequence). The CDR3 protein is CSARGRGRYGYTF. In DNA, the CDR3 is TGCAGTGCTAGGGGCAGGGGACGGTATGGCTACACCTTC.

V gene TRBV6-1 combines with J gene TRBJ2-4; 8 bases match TRBD1. Germline V lookup: CDR1 MNHNS, CDR2 SASEGT. The V gene end was trimmed by 4 bases and the J gene end by 7 bases; junction bases not matched to a gene: 12. This CDR3 comprises 16 residues. The DNA of the CDR3 is TGTGCCAGCAGTGGACTTGACAGGGGAGAGGGGAACATTCAGTACTTC. This translates into CASSGLDRGEGNIQYF.

The V and J genes are TRBV27 and TRBJ2-7; 8 bases map to TRBD2. Germline values: CDR1 MNHEY, CDR2 SMNVEV (reference sequence). The CDR3 loop spans 16 amino acids. The V gene end was trimmed by 4 bases and the J gene end by 0 bases; junction bases not matched to a gene: 8. The CDR3 DNA sequence: TGTGCCAGCAGTTACCGGGGGGGCGCGATCTCCTACGAGCAGTACTTC. This translates into CASSYRGGAISYEQYF.

The chain recombines TRBV15 with TRBJ2-7; possibly TRBD2 for D (6 bases). The CDR3 extends over 12 amino acids. V lost 5 bases and J lost 4, with 9 bases in between. The germline CDR1 and CDR2 sequences are LNHNV and YYDKDF (reference sequence). The CDR3 coding sequence is TGTGCCACCAGCGGAGGGGATTACGAGCAGTACTTC. Its protein product is CATSGGDYEQYF.

The J gene is TRBJ1-1, the V gene TRBV27; 12 positions agree with TRBD1. J was trimmed by 1 base and V by 0 bases; bases with no gene match: 6. This CDR3 spans 18 amino acids. Per germline, CDR1 MNHEY and CDR2 SMNVEV (reference sequence). CDR3 protein: CASSLSGQGAIRNTEAFF. DNA for the CDR3: TGTGCCAGCAGTTTATCGGGACAGGGGGCGATTCGGAACACTGAAGCTTTCTTT.

This sequence joins TRBV7-9 and TRBJ1-1; TRBD1 matches 9 bases. V gave up 4 bases and J gave up 5 bases; unmatched junction bases: 11. There are 16 residues in the CDR3. From germline, CDR1 is SEHNR and CDR2 FQNEAQ (reference sequence). DNA of the CDR3: TGTGCCAGCAGCTCCCTGACAGGGGGAGTGTTTACTGAAGCTTTCTTT. This gives the protein CASSSLTGGVFTEAFF.